This entry lists 11 T cell receptor beta chains sequenced from one sample in a study of CD8+ T cells in alopecia areata. The sequencing template was cDNA reverse transcribed from extracted RNA. Measured with immunoSEQ multiplex PCR; TCRdb has only the in-frame clones, and not every one. This table holds about 120,000 clones, around 56% found once. Treatment described: oral pan-JAK inhibitor, 5-10 mg twice daily. This sample comprised CD4+ T cells sorted from blood, obtained at week 4, from a patient treated with tofacitinib. The receptor set was obtained from a human donor with alopecia areata.

This clone was picked up a small number of times. This rearrangement joins TRBV19 to TRBJ2-6; perhaps D is TRBD1 or TRBD2 (6 bases each). Germline values: CDR1 LNHDA, CDR2 SQIVND (reference sequence). V was pared by 6 bases and J by 4 bases, with 13 bases between. CDR3 length: 15 residues. CDR3 sequence: CASSLRGAGANVLTF. CDR3 DNA sequence: TGTGCCAGTAGCCTAAGGGGGGCCGGGGCCAACGTCCTGACTTTC.

This clone occurred a few times. The genes are TRBV6-4 and TRBJ2-3, with D hard to call. The CDR3 sequence is 13 residues long. With 2 bases removed from V and 5 bases from J, the gap between germline ends came to 8 bases. Germline assignment: CDR1 MRHNA and CDR2 SNTAGT. The CDR3 loop reads CASSDLPRDTQYF. In DNA form, the CDR3 reads TGTGCCAGCAGTGACCTACCAAGAGATACGCAGTATTTT.

The gene calls are TRBV5-6 and TRBJ2-3, with D unclear. From germline, CDR1 is SGHDT and CDR2 YYEEEE. V shed 8 bases and J shed 3 bases, with 7 bases lying between them. This CDR3 has 11 amino acids. CDR3 bases: TGTGCCAGTAGGAGTACAGATACGCAGTATTTT. Amino acid sequence: CASRSTDTQYF. Filled out from reference TRBV5-6 and TRBJ2-3, the complete variable domain reads DAGVTQSPTHLIKTRGQQVTLRCSPKSGHDTVSWYQQALGQGPQFIFQYYEEEERQRGNFPDRFSGHQFPNYSSELNVNALLLGDSALYLCASRSTDTQYFGPGTRLTVL.

The chain couples TRBV30 to TRBJ1-3; the D gene is possibly TRBD1 (5 bases). This CDR3 is 16 amino acids long. V was pared by 3 bases and J by 4 bases, with 19 bases between. The germline V gene encodes CDR1 GTSNPN and CDR2 SVGIG (reference sequence). The CDR3 reads CAWSPLLRGVGNTIYF. DNA of the CDR3: TGTGCCTGGAGCCCGCTTTTGAGGGGAGTCGGAAACACCATATATTTT.

The V and J genes are TRBV29-1 and TRBJ2-1; no definite D call. The CDR3 runs to 9 residues. V dropped 7 bases and J dropped 8 bases, with 6 bases sitting between them. Germline assignment: CDR1 SQVTM and CDR2 ANQGSEA. For the CDR3, the DNA is TGCAGCGCCGGAGATGAGCAGTTCTTC. Protein: CSAGDEQFF.

This clone has just a few counts. J is TRBJ2-6 and V is TRBV27, with D perhaps matching TRBD1 (6 bases). Germline-derived CDR1 and CDR2 are MNHEY and SMNVEV (reference sequence). V lost 6 bases and J lost 4, with 13 bases in between. The CDR3 loop spans 15 amino acids. CDR3 coding DNA: TGTGCCAGCAGACCAGGGGTGTCCGGGGCCAACGTCCTGACTTTC. This sequence encodes CASRPGVSGANVLTF.

The chain employs TRBV4-1 and TRBJ2-6; D is ambiguous. The CDR3 runs to 16 residues. Trimming pared 0 bases from V and 2 bases from J, leaving 8 bases between. The germline V gene has CDR1 MGHRA and CDR2 YSYEKL. The CDR3 DNA sequence: TGCGCCAGCAGCCAAGATCGCCGCACTGGGGCCAACGTCCTGACTTTC. This translates into CASSQDRRTGANVLTF.

The genes are TRBV5-1 and TRBJ2-5; D might be TRBD2 (6 bases). Germline V gives CDR1 SGHRS, CDR2 YFSETQ. V lost 5 bases and J lost 4, with 21 bases in between. This CDR3 is 16 amino acids long. The CDR3, as DNA: TGCGCCAGCAGTCCGTCCGGGACTCAAAGGGGAGAGACCCAGTACTTC. As protein: CASSPSGTQRGETQYF.

This clone has a single count. This chain connects TRBV7-9 to TRBJ1-2, with a possible D match to TRBD1 (6 bases). Germline-derived CDR1 and CDR2 are SEHNR and FQNEAQ (reference sequence). Trimming left V 8 bases short and J 8 bases short, with 27 bases between. The CDR3 length is 16 residues. CDR3 DNA: TGTGCCAGCGGCCAGACCTTGACAGGACCTTATTGGGGCTACACCTTC. Protein product: CASGQTLTGPYWGYTF.

This clone appeared a few times. The rearrangement joins TRBV29-1 to TRBJ1-6; the D gene is possibly TRBD1 (5 bases). Germline values: CDR1 SQVTM, CDR2 ANQGSEA. The CDR3 covers 14 residues. The germline V and J ends were trimmed by 4 bases and 11 bases, with 18 bases remaining between them. Here the CDR3 reads CSVGEGTAGAPLHF. Written as DNA, the CDR3 is TGCAGCGTTGGAGAGGGGACGGCCGGGGCACCCCTCCACTTT. Using reference TRBV29-1 and TRBJ1-6 for the parts outside the CDR3, the full variable domain is SAVISQKPSRDICQRGTSLTIQCQVDSQVTMMFWYRQQPGQSLTLIATANQGSEATYESGFVIDKFPISRPNLTFSTLTVSNMSPEDSSIYLCSVGEGTAGAPLHFGNGTRLTVT.

V usage is TRBV29-1 and J usage is TRBJ2-1; D is perhaps TRBD2 (6 bases). The CDR3 runs to 14 residues. Germline V gene lookup returns CDR1 SQVTM and CDR2 ANQGSEA. Trimming removed 3 bases from V and 0 bases from J, with 9 bases in between. The CDR3 nucleotides are TGCAGCGTTGAGGGGAGGAGCTCCTACAATGAGCAGTTCTTC. It specifies CSVEGRSSYNEQFF.